This entry describes one TCR beta chain. These data belong to a study of blood T cell repertoires in COVID-19. Profiling relied on immunoSEQ multiplex PCR, and the TCRdb table lists in-frame clones only, not all of them. This table holds roughly 410,000 clones, about 87% found once. The V end lost 2 bases, the J end lost 10 bases, and 20 bases lay between the germline ends. Germline values: CDR1 KGHDR, CDR2 SFDVKD. The CDR3 contains 16 residues. Sequenced material: peripheral blood. The chain joins TRBV24-1 to TRBJ2-1; D remains ambiguous. The origin of this receptor is a woman in her sixties or seventies with COVID-19, enrolled during active disease. Here the CDR3 DNA reads TGTGCCACCAGTGATTCCGCGAAACGCGGTTCGAGGGAGCAGTTCTTC. Its protein is CATSDSAKRGSREQFF.